The TCR beta chain under discussion was sequenced for a study of blood T cell repertoires in COVID-19. Study at large: Specimens from acute and convalescent COVID-19 originated in the United States, Italy and Spain. In each case, the material was cDNA or gDNA derived from T cells, B-cell-depleted T cells, or PBMCs.

Authors' methods: Reference gene primers were amplified, and this amplification served to estimate nucleated cell counts. Measured with immunoSEQ multiplex PCR; TCRdb has only the in-frame clones, and not every one. V and J calls and clone size are those listed in that table; D and trimming were worked out from the DNA. The table shows fewer than 110,000 clones, with over 60% occurring only once. The germline V and J ends were trimmed by 4 bases and 4 bases, with 13 bases remaining between them. Germline V gene sequence: CDR1 LGHDT, CDR2 YNNKEL (reference sequence). This CDR3 is built from 14 residues.

The V call is TRBV3-1 (or the pseudogene TRBV3-2), the J call TRBJ1-2; a possible D gene is TRBD1 (6 bases). This TCR was sampled from a man in his 70s with acute or convalescent COVID-19. What was sequenced was peripheral blood. The CDR3 DNA is TGTGCCAGCAGCCTGACAGGACGAGTCTATGGCTACACCTTC. It is translated as CASSLTGRVYGYTF.